The T cell receptor beta chain described here comes from a study of a mutant IDH1 vaccine in newly diagnosed glioma (dated by TCRdb to the early 2020s). For context, the study as a whole: Patients received eight vaccinations in weeks 1, 3, 5, 7, 11, 15, 19 and 23, corresponding to visits V03 through V10. In the chemotherapy-containing groups, vaccination started alongside temozolomide cycles, whereas in patients who had radiotherapy alone it started 4-6 weeks after radiotherapy. Of the roughly 32 patients who were treated, 62.5% were male and approximately 38% were female, and the mean age was about 40 years. Prior to enrollment, standard therapy consisting of radiotherapy alone, temozolomide alone, or radiochemotherapy with temozolomide had been administered to patients, with the combination being received by most patients. Peripheral blood was drawn at six visits: V03 (baseline), V05, V07, V10, V12 and V13. Longitudinal TCRB deep sequencing was done for 20 to 25 treated patients, wherever samples were available for exploratory analyses. Findings and caveats that apply to the study as a whole: Pseudoprogression seemed to be unrelated to changes in the top peripheral T cell clonotypes found by TCRB sequencing. The authors noted that analyses of patient blood samples could not be reproduced because of sample limitations. PBMC samples for TCRB deep sequencing were selected based on availability. Across multiple MHC alleles, vaccine-induced immune responses were seen in 93.3% of patients.

To note about this clone: There is no known antigen for this receptor. It has no much larger one-base neighbor in the sample; base qualities were not kept.

The time point label for this specimen denotes: week 5, during vaccination. A 20-mer mutant IDH1 peptide at 300 micrograms in Montanide made up each vaccine dose, which was injected subcutaneously together with topical imiquimod. All donors had newly diagnosed IDH1-mutant astrocytomas of WHO grade 3 or 4 that showed loss of nuclear ATRX. The samples were drawn from NOA16, a multicentre, single-arm, open-label phase I trial in Germany that tested a mutant IDH1 peptide vaccine in humans for the first time. The DNeasy Blood and Tissue Kit was used to extract genomic DNA from EDTA blood for TCRB sequencing. The CDR3 holds 15 amino acids from the cysteine to the phenylalanine. Only the CDR3 part of the read is kept: 45 bases, read in frame from the first base. CDR1 SGHRS and CDR2 YFSETQ were looked up in the germline V gene. V and J lose 4 bases and 0 bases, and a span of 10 bases separates them. Libraries were prepared through the immunoSEQ multiplex PCR assay. The hsTCRB Kit was used according to the manufacturer's protocol to amplify rearranged TCR beta chain sequences. Sequencing of TCRB libraries was carried out on an Illumina MiSeq. Per the authors' processing: The proprietary platform of the kit vendor was used for demultiplexing, trimming and gene mapping. The table comes from immuneACCESS by way of TCRdb, which keeps in-frame sequences with V and J called. Part of the clones is missing from these tables; in studies checked, under half for an unresolved V gene and the rest for unknown reasons. The D gene and trimming were derived from the DNA, and the V and J assignments and clone size from that table. The sample contains approximately 38,000 clones, 80% to 90% of them found a single time. Approximately 1.5% of the sample goes to the ten largest clones.

This TCR derives from a man aged 40-49 years with glioma. The sequence links TRBV5-1 to TRBJ1-4, with TRBD1 as a weak D call on 5 bases. The sample in question was PBMCs, obtained from a glioma patient whose treatment included an IDH1 peptide vaccine. Here the CDR3 is given as CASSKGTATNEKLFF. Here is the DNA: TGCGCCAGCAGCAAGGGGACGGCAACTAATGAAAAACTGTTTTTT.